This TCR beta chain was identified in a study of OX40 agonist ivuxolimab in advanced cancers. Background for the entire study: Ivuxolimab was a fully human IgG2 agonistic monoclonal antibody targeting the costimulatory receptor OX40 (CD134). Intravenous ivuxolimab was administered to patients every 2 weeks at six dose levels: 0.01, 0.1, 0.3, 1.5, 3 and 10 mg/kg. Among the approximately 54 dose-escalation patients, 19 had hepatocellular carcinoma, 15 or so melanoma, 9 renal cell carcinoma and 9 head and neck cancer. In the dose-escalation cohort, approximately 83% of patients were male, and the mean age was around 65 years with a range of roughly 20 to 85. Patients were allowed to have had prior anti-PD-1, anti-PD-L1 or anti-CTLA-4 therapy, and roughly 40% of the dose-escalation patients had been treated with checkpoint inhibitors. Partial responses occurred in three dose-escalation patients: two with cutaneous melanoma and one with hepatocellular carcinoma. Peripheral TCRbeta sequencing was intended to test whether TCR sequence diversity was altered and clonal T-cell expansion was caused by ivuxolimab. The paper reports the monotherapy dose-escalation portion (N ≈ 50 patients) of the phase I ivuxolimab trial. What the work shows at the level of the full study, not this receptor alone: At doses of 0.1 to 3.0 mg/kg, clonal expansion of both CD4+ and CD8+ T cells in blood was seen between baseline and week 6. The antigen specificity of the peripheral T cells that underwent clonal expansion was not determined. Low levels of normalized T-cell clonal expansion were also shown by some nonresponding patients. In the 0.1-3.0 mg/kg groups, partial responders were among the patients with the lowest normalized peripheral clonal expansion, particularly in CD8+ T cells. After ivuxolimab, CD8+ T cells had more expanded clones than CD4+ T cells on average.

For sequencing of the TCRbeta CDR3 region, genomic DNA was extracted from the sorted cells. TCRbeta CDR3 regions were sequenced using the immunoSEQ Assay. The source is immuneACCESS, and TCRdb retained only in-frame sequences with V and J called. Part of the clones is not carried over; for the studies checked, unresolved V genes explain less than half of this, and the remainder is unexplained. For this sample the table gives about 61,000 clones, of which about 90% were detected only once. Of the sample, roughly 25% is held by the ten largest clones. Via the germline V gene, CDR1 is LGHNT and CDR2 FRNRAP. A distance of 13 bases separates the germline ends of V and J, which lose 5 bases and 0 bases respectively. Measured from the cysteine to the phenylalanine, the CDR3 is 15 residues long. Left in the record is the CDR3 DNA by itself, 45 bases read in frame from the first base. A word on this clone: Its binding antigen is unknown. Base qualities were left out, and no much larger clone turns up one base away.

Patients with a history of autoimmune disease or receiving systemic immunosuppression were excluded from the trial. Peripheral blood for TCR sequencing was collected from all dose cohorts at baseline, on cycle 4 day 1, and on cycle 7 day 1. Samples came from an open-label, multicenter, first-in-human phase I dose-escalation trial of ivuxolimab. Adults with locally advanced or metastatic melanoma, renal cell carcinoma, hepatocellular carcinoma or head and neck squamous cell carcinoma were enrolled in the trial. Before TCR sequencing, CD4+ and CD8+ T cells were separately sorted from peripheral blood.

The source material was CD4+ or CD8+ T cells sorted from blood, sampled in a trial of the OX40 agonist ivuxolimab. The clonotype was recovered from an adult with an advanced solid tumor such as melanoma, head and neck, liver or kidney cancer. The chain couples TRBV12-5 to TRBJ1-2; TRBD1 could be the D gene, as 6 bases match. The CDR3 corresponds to CASGPKTGSNYGYTF. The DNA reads TGTGCTAGTGGTCCAAAGACAGGATCTAACTATGGCTACACCTTC.